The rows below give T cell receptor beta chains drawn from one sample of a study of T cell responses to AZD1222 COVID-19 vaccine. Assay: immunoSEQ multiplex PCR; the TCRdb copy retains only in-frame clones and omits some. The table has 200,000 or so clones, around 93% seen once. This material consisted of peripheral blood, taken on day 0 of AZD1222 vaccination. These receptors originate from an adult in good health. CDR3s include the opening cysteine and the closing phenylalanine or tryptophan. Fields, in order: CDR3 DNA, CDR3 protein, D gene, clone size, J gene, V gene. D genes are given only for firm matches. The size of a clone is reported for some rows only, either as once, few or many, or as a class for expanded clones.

CDR3nt: TGCAGCGTCTCCGGGACTAGCGGGAAAGGGTACAATGAGCAGTTCTTC
CDR3aa: CSVSGTSGKGYNEQFF
d_gene: TRBD2
abundance: NA
j_gene: TRBJ2-1
v_gene: TRBV29-1

CDR3nt: TGTGCCAGCAGTGAAGGTCCGATCTCTGGAAACACCATATATTTT
CDR3aa: CASSEGPISGNTIYF
d_gene: NA
abundance: NA
j_gene: TRBJ1-3
v_gene: TRBV2

CDR3nt: TGTGCCAGCAGCCACGGGACAGGCGTTGCTAACTATGGCTACACCTTC
CDR3aa: CASSHGTGVANYGYTF
d_gene: TRBD1
abundance: NA
j_gene: TRBJ1-2
v_gene: TRBV3-1/TRBV3-2

CDR3nt: TGTGCCAGCAGTCCGGGACTAGCGTTGTTTCGTGAGCAGTTCTTC
CDR3aa: CASSPGLALFREQFF
d_gene: TRBD2
abundance: NA
j_gene: TRBJ2-1
v_gene: TRBV28

CDR3nt: TGTGCCAGCAGTGTGGGGCCTAGCAATCAGCCCCAGCATTTT
CDR3aa: CASSVGPSNQPQHF
d_gene: NA
abundance: NA
j_gene: TRBJ1-5
v_gene: TRBV2

CDR3nt: TGTGCCAGTAGTATAATCGCGGAATACGAGCAGTACTTC
CDR3aa: CASSIIAEYEQYF
d_gene: NA
abundance: NA
j_gene: TRBJ2-7
v_gene: TRBV19

CDR3nt: TGTGCCAGTCAGGGATCCTGGGAGCTGTTTTTT
CDR3aa: CASQGSWELFF
d_gene: NA
abundance: once
j_gene: TRBJ2-2
v_gene: TRBV12-3/TRBV12-4

CDR3nt: TGTGCCAGCAGCGCCCTCCCCACTAGTTATCCCCAGTACTTC
CDR3aa: CASSALPTSYPQYF
d_gene: NA
abundance: NA
j_gene: TRBJ2-5
v_gene: TRBV7-3

CDR3nt: TGTGCCAGCAGGGCCTCTAACTATGGCTACACCTTC
CDR3aa: CASRASNYGYTF
d_gene: NA
abundance: NA
j_gene: TRBJ1-2
v_gene: TRBV28

CDR3nt: TGTGCCAGCAGCCCAACAGGGGGCAGCACCGGGGAGCTGTTTTTT
CDR3aa: CASSPTGGSTGELFF
d_gene: TRBD1
abundance: once
j_gene: TRBJ2-2
v_gene: TRBV7-2

CDR3nt: TGTGCCTGGAGTGTCCAAAGGACGGGCCCGAGAAAACTGTTTTTT
CDR3aa: CAWSVQRTGPRKLFF
d_gene: NA
abundance: NA
j_gene: TRBJ1-4
v_gene: TRBV30

CDR3nt: TGTGCCAGGGGGGCGAATTCTAATGAAAAACTGTTTTTT
CDR3aa: CARGANSNEKLFF
d_gene: NA
abundance: NA
j_gene: TRBJ1-4
v_gene: TRBV2

CDR3nt: TGCGCCAGCAGCTCAACCGGGACTAGCGGTTACAATGAGCAGTTCTTC
CDR3aa: CASSSTGTSGYNEQFF
d_gene: TRBD2
abundance: NA
j_gene: TRBJ2-1
v_gene: TRBV5-1

CDR3nt: TGTGCCAGCAGCGTGGACAGGGGCGGCACTGAAGCTTTCTTT
CDR3aa: CASSVDRGGTEAFF
d_gene: TRBD1
abundance: NA
j_gene: TRBJ1-1
v_gene: TRBV5-4

CDR3nt: TGTGCCAGCAGCTTAGTTACTAGCTACCAATCTGAGCAGTTCTTC
CDR3aa: CASSLVTSYQSEQFF
d_gene: NA
abundance: NA
j_gene: TRBJ2-1
v_gene: TRBV7-3

CDR3nt: TGTGCCAGCAGCCAAGGTCCCAGAATATATGGCTACACCTTC
CDR3aa: CASSQGPRIYGYTF
d_gene: NA
abundance: NA
j_gene: TRBJ1-2
v_gene: TRBV3-1/TRBV3-2

CDR3nt: TGCGCCAGCAGCCCCCGGACAGGGGAATTGGGCACTGAAGCTTTCTTT
CDR3aa: CASSPRTGELGTEAFF
d_gene: TRBD1
abundance: once
j_gene: TRBJ1-1
v_gene: TRBV5-1

CDR3nt: TGTGCCAGCAGTTTGGACAGGGGGCGCCTAGCCGACCTCGGTTTCGAGCAGTACTTC
CDR3aa: CASSLDRGRLADLGFEQYF
d_gene: TRBD1
abundance: NA
j_gene: TRBJ2-7
v_gene: TRBV28

CDR3nt: TGTGCCAGCAGCTTAACAACAGGGGGGCGACGGAACACTGAAGCTTTCTTT
CDR3aa: CASSLTTGGRRNTEAFF
d_gene: TRBD1
abundance: once
j_gene: TRBJ1-1
v_gene: TRBV7-3

CDR3nt: TGTGCCAGCAGTTACAGCGGGAGCTCCTACGAGCAGTACTTC
CDR3aa: CASSYSGSSYEQYF
d_gene: TRBD2
abundance: NA
j_gene: TRBJ2-7
v_gene: TRBV6-2/TRBV6-3

CDR3nt: TGCGCCAGCATTGGACTAGCGGGAGGGGAGTCTGCTAGCACAGATACGCAGTATTTT
CDR3aa: CASIGLAGGESASTDTQYF
d_gene: TRBD2
abundance: NA
j_gene: TRBJ2-3
v_gene: TRBV10-1

CDR3nt: TGTGCCAGCAGCCGGGGCAAAGGACTAGCGGGATCACAAGAGACCCAGTACTTC
CDR3aa: CASSRGKGLAGSQETQYF
d_gene: TRBD2
abundance: NA
j_gene: TRBJ2-5
v_gene: TRBV7-9

CDR3nt: TGTGCCAGCTCACAGTCTAAGGGCTACTCTGGGGCCAACGTCCTGACTTTC
CDR3aa: CASSQSKGYSGANVLTF
d_gene: NA
abundance: NA
j_gene: TRBJ2-6
v_gene: TRBV18

CDR3nt: TGTGCCAGCAGCCAAGGGGGCGGGTACAATGAGCAGTTCTTC
CDR3aa: CASSQGGGYNEQFF
d_gene: TRBD1
abundance: NA
j_gene: TRBJ2-1
v_gene: TRBV7-8

CDR3nt: TGTGCCAGCAGTTTAGTCCGAGAAAGCGAGCAGTACTTC
CDR3aa: CASSLVRESEQYF
d_gene: NA
abundance: NA
j_gene: TRBJ2-7
v_gene: TRBV27

CDR3nt: TGCGCCAGCAGCCAGGCCGGGACAGACTATGGCTACACCTTC
CDR3aa: CASSQAGTDYGYTF
d_gene: TRBD1
abundance: once
j_gene: TRBJ1-2
v_gene: TRBV4-3

CDR3nt: TGCGCCAGCAGCACAACACCCGTCGGGTTAGCGGGAGGAGAAGGCACAGATACGCAGTATTTT
CDR3aa: CASSTTPVGLAGGEGTDTQYF
d_gene: TRBD2
abundance: NA
j_gene: TRBJ2-3
v_gene: TRBV4-1

CDR3nt: TGTGCCAGCAGCTTGGGGGCAGCGGGAAGCTCAGATACGCAGTATTTT
CDR3aa: CASSLGAAGSSDTQYF
d_gene: TRBD2
abundance: NA
j_gene: TRBJ2-3
v_gene: TRBV5-4

CDR3nt: TGTGCCAGCAGAGAATTACAGGTGTCCCACACCGGGGAGCTGTTTTTT
CDR3aa: CASRELQVSHTGELFF
d_gene: NA
abundance: NA
j_gene: TRBJ2-2
v_gene: TRBV28

CDR3nt: TGTGCCTGGAGTGTACCTTCGGGGGGACTACGCCACTACGAGCAGTACTTC
CDR3aa: CAWSVPSGGLRHYEQYF
d_gene: TRBD2
abundance: NA
j_gene: TRBJ2-7
v_gene: TRBV30

CDR3nt: TGTGCCAGCAGTCTCCAGGGGAGGGCTGGTGAGCAGTTCTTC
CDR3aa: CASSLQGRAGEQFF
d_gene: NA
abundance: NA
j_gene: TRBJ2-1
v_gene: TRBV27

CDR3nt: TGTGCCAGCAACGGACAGGGGGCTGAAGCTTTCTTT
CDR3aa: CASNGQGAEAFF
d_gene: TRBD1
abundance: NA
j_gene: TRBJ1-1
v_gene: TRBV3-1/TRBV3-2

CDR3nt: TGTGCCAGTAGTCTTCCCGGACCTGGCAATGAGCAGTTCTTC
CDR3aa: CASSLPGPGNEQFF
d_gene: NA
abundance: NA
j_gene: TRBJ2-1
v_gene: TRBV19

CDR3nt: TGCGCCAGCAGCCCGGACATACCGTCAACTAATGAAAAACTGTTTTTT
CDR3aa: CASSPDIPSTNEKLFF
d_gene: NA
abundance: few
j_gene: TRBJ1-4
v_gene: TRBV5-1

CDR3nt: TGTGCCAGCAGCGCGAGACAGTACCAAGAGACCCAGTACTTC
CDR3aa: CASSARQYQETQYF
d_gene: NA
abundance: NA
j_gene: TRBJ2-5
v_gene: TRBV6-5

CDR3nt: TGTGCTAGTGGTTTGACTAGCGGGAGGGCCGGTATCGGCTACAATGAGCAGTTCTTC
CDR3aa: CASGLTSGRAGIGYNEQFF
d_gene: TRBD2
abundance: NA
j_gene: TRBJ2-1
v_gene: TRBV12-5

CDR3nt: TGTGCCAGCAGTGAACTAGCGGGTAGCACAGATACGCAGTATTTT
CDR3aa: CASSELAGSTDTQYF
d_gene: TRBD2
abundance: NA
j_gene: TRBJ2-3
v_gene: TRBV6-1

CDR3nt: TGTGCCAGTAGTTGGAGGCAGAGTGGGATCATGAACACTGAAGCTTTCTTT
CDR3aa: CASSWRQSGIMNTEAFF
d_gene: NA
abundance: NA
j_gene: TRBJ1-1
v_gene: TRBV19

CDR3nt: TGTGCCAGCAACAATCTAGCGGATAGATACAATGAGCAGTTCTTC
CDR3aa: CASNNLADRYNEQFF
d_gene: TRBD2
abundance: NA
j_gene: TRBJ2-1
v_gene: TRBV9

CDR3nt: TGTGCCAGCAGTTACCGTGGAGTCTATGGCTACACCTTC
CDR3aa: CASSYRGVYGYTF
d_gene: NA
abundance: once
j_gene: TRBJ1-2
v_gene: TRBV6-2/TRBV6-3

CDR3nt: TGTGCCAGCAGCCTTGGACAGTTCGGCACAGATACGCAGTATTTT
CDR3aa: CASSLGQFGTDTQYF
d_gene: NA
abundance: NA
j_gene: TRBJ2-3
v_gene: TRBV5-4

CDR3nt: TGTGCCAGCAGCCAAACGGGACAGGGTATTGGTGGCTACACCTTC
CDR3aa: CASSQTGQGIGGYTF
d_gene: TRBD1
abundance: NA
j_gene: TRBJ1-2
v_gene: TRBV3-1/TRBV3-2

CDR3nt: TGTGCCAGCAGCTCCCTCCCTAATAGCAATCAGCCCCAGCATTTT
CDR3aa: CASSSLPNSNQPQHF
d_gene: NA
abundance: NA
j_gene: TRBJ1-5
v_gene: TRBV7-8

CDR3nt: TGTGCCAGCAGGTACGGTTTGGGGGCCTCCTCCTACGAGCAGTACTTC
CDR3aa: CASRYGLGASSYEQYF
d_gene: NA
abundance: NA
j_gene: TRBJ2-7
v_gene: TRBV28

CDR3nt: TGTGCCAGCAGCCAAGAACTTGATCGGGAAGGGAATGAGCAGTTCTTC
CDR3aa: CASSQELDREGNEQFF
d_gene: NA
abundance: once
j_gene: TRBJ2-1
v_gene: TRBV3-1/TRBV3-2

CDR3nt: TGTGCCAGCTCACCACCGCCCGCGGGAGGTGAGCAGTTCTTC
CDR3aa: CASSPPPAGGEQFF
d_gene: TRBD2
abundance: NA
j_gene: TRBJ2-1
v_gene: TRBV18

CDR3nt: TGCGCCAGCAGCTTGGGCGGCGCCAGCAATGAGCAGTTCTTC
CDR3aa: CASSLGGASNEQFF
d_gene: NA
abundance: NA
j_gene: TRBJ2-1
v_gene: TRBV5-1

CDR3nt: TGTGCCAGCAGCCGGGACAGGGTCCCCGGGGAGCTGTTTTTT
CDR3aa: CASSRDRVPGELFF
d_gene: TRBD1
abundance: NA
j_gene: TRBJ2-2
v_gene: TRBV6-5

CDR3nt: TGTGCCAGCAGCCCCTTACTAGCGAACAATGAGCAGTTCTTC
CDR3aa: CASSPLLANNEQFF
d_gene: TRBD2
abundance: NA
j_gene: TRBJ2-1
v_gene: TRBV4-2

CDR3nt: TGCGCCAGCAGCTTGTGGGAGGGAGCCAATGAGCAGTTCTTC
CDR3aa: CASSLWEGANEQFF
d_gene: TRBD2
abundance: NA
j_gene: TRBJ2-1
v_gene: TRBV5-1

CDR3nt: TGTGCCAGCAGCTTAGCGGGAGGGCGAAACGAGCAGTACTTC
CDR3aa: CASSLAGGRNEQYF
d_gene: TRBD2
abundance: once
j_gene: TRBJ2-7
v_gene: TRBV11-2

CDR3nt: TGTGCCAGCAGCTCCCGGGTAGGGGGGACTGGGGCCAACGTCCTGACTTTC
CDR3aa: CASSSRVGGTGANVLTF
d_gene: NA
abundance: NA
j_gene: TRBJ2-6
v_gene: TRBV7-9

CDR3nt: TGTGCCAGCAGTTTATTCCCGGACAGGGTAGTCGGTGGCTACACCTTC
CDR3aa: CASSLFPDRVVGGYTF
d_gene: TRBD1
abundance: few
j_gene: TRBJ1-2
v_gene: TRBV27